Listed below are T cell receptor beta chains from one sample, sequenced in a study of shared clonotypes between healthy human individuals. Some clones are missing from TCRdb's copy, which holds only in-frame ones; the method was immunoSEQ multiplex PCR. The sample contains about 2 million clones, around 96% of which appear only once. Sequencing was done on a sample of naive CD8+ T cells sorted from blood. These receptors all stem from a man in his late teens or twenties in good health. Both conserved end residues are part of each CDR3. D genes are given only for firm matches. Size values are once, few and many counts, or a class for expanded clones, and some rows have none.

clone_size j_call d_call v_call cdr3_aa cdr3_nt
. TRBJ1-1 TRBD1 TRBV5-1 CASSSRTGEAFF TGCGCCAGCAGCAGCAGGACAGGTGAAGCTTTCTTT
. TRBJ2-7 TRBD1 TRBV27 CASSLTGTIGGYEQYF TGTGCCAGCAGTTTGACAGGGACGATAGGGGGATACGAGCAGTACTTC
. TRBJ1-1 . TRBV27 CASSLWGGGTEAFF TGTGCCAGCAGTTTATGGGGGGGAGGGACTGAAGCTTTCTTT
. TRBJ1-1 . TRBV4-1 CASSLRDTWNTEAFF TGCGCCAGCAGCCTACGGGACACCTGGAACACTGAAGCTTTCTTT
. TRBJ2-7 . TRBV25-1 CASSTQGREQYF TGTGCCAGCAGTACCCAGGGCCGCGAGCAGTACTTC
few TRBJ1-3 . TRBV9 CASSDRDTGNTIYF TGTGCCAGCAGTGATCGGGACACGGGAAACACCATATATTTT
. TRBJ2-5 . TRBV2 CASTMGPIGIETQYF TGTGCCAGCACCATGGGGCCGATCGGTATTGAGACCCAGTACTTC
few TRBJ2-7 . TRBV5-6 CASSPTGSYEQYF TGTGCCAGCAGCCCTACAGGGTCCTACGAGCAGTACTTC
. TRBJ2-5 . TRBV27 CASSADANQETQYF TGTGCCAGCAGTGCAGACGCGAACCAAGAGACCCAGTACTTC
. TRBJ2-1 TRBD2 TRBV4-1 CASSQGSGLAGQSSYNEQFF TGCGCCAGCAGCCAAGGGTCGGGACTAGCGGGCCAGAGCTCCTACAATGAGCAGTTCTTC
. TRBJ2-1 . TRBV29-1 CSVEDRGIYNEQFF TGCAGCGTTGAAGATCGGGGTATTTACAATGAGCAGTTCTTC
. TRBJ2-7 . TRBV19 CASSIQTAYEQYF TGTGCCAGTAGTATTCAGACAGCCTACGAGCAGTACTTC